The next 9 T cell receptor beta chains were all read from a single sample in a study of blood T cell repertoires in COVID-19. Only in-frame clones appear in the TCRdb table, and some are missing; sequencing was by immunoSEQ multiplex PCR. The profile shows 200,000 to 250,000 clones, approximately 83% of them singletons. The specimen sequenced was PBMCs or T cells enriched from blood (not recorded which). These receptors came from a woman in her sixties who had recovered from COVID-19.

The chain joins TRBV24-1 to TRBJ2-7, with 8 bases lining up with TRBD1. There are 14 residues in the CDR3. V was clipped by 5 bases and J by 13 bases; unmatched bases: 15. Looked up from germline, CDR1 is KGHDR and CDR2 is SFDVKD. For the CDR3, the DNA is TGTGCCACCAGTGCCCCGACCCCCGGGACAGGCCTTTACTTC. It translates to CATSAPTPGTGLYF.

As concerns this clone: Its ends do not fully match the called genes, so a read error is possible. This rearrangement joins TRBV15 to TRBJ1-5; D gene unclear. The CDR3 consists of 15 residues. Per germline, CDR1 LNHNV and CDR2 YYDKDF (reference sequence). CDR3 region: CATSRGAGGNQSQHF. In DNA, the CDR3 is TGTGCCACCAGCAGAGGAGCAGGAGGCAATCAGTCCCAGCATTTT.

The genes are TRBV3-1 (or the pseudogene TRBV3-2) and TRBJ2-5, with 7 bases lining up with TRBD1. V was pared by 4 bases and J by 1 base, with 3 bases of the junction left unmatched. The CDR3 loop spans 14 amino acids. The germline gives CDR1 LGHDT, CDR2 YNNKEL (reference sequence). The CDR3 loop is CASSRDSLQETQYF. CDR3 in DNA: TGTGCCAGCAGCCGGGACAGTCTCCAAGAGACCCAGTACTTC.

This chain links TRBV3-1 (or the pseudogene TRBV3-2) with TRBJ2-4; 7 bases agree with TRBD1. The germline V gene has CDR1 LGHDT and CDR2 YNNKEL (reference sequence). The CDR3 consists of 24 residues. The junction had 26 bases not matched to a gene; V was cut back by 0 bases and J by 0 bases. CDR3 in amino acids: CASSQDQPNEGQRGRGLAKNIQYF. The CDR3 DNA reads TGTGCCAGCAGCCAAGATCAACCCAATGAGGGACAGCGCGGCAGGGGTTTAGCCAAAAACATTCAGTACTTC.

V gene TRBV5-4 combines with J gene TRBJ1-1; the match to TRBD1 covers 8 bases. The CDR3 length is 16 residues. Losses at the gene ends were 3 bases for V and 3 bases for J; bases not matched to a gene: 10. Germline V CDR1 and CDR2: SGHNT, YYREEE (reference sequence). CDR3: CASSSGQGPWDTEAFF. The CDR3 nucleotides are TGTGCCAGCAGCTCTGGACAGGGCCCCTGGGACACTGAAGCTTTCTTT.

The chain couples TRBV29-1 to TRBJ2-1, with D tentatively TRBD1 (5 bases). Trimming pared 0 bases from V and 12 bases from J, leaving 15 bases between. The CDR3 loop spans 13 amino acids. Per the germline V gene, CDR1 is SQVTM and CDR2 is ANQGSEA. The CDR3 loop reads CSVEDVQGGWQFF. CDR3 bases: TGCAGCGTTGAAGATGTGCAGGGTGGATGGCAGTTCTTC.

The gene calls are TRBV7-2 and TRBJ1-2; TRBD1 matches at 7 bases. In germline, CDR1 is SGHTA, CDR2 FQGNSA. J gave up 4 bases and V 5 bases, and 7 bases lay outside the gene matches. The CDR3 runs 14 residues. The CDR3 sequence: CASSLYQGGYGYTF. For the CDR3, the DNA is TGTGCCAGCAGCCTATATCAGGGGGGCTATGGCTACACCTTC.

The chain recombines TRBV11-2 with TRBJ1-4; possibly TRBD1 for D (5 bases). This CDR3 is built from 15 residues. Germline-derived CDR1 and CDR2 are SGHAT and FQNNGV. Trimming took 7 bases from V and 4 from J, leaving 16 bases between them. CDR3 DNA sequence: TGTGCCAGCACCAAGACAGCCTCGGATAATGAAAAACTGTTTTTT. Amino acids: CASTKTASDNEKLFF. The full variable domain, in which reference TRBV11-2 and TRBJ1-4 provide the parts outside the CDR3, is EAGVAQSPRYKIIEKRQSVAFWCNPISGHATLYWYQQILGQGPKLLIQFQNNGVVDDSQLPKDRFSAERLKGVDSTLKIQPAKLEDSAVYLCASTKTASDNEKLFFGSGTQLSVL.

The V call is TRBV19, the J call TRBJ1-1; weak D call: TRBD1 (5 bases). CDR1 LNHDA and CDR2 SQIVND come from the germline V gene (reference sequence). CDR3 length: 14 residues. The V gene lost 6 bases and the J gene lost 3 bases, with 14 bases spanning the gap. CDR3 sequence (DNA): TGTGCCAGTAGCTCCTGGGGGGAGGACACTGAAGCTTTCTTT. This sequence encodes CASSSWGEDTEAFF.